This T cell receptor beta chain was captured in a study of blood T cell repertoires in COVID-19. Study at large: The origin of the acute and convalescent COVID-19 samples was the United States, Italy and Spain. PBMCs, B-cell-depleted T cells, or T cells provided the cDNA or gDNA that made up the material.

Authors' data handling: Using reference gene primer amplification, nucleated cell counts were estimated. Clones were read by immunoSEQ multiplex PCR, and TCRdb kept only the in-frame ones, dropping some. D and trimming were read from the DNA, whereas the V and J calls and clone size are those reported in that table. The data contain around 310,000 clones, over 75% of them singletons. V was shortened by 6 bases and J by 3 bases, with 17 bases between the two germline ends. Germline V lookup: CDR1 MNHEY, CDR2 SMNVEV (reference sequence). The CDR3 length is 15 residues. The chain joins TRBV27 to TRBJ2-5; TRBD2 might be the D (6 bases). The source of this sequence is a woman aged 60-75 years with acute or convalescent COVID-19. Sequenced: peripheral blood. The chain's CDR3 is CASRSGVGGEETQYF. The CDR3 coding sequence is TGTGCCAGCAGGTCCGGGGTAGGAGGGGAAGAGACCCAGTACTTC.